Listed below are T cell receptor beta chains from one sample, sequenced in a study of blood T cell repertoires in COVID-19. The data were produced by immunoSEQ multiplex PCR, yet TCRdb's version contains in-frame clones alone and is incomplete. The sample yields approximately 130,000 clones, around 86% seen once. The sample consisted of peripheral blood. These TCRs come from a woman aged 60-70 years with active or convalescent COVID-19. CDR3s include the opening cysteine and the closing phenylalanine or tryptophan. Fields, in order: clone size, D gene, V gene, J gene, CDR3 protein, CDR3 DNA. A D gene is named only where the DNA matches it firmly. Only part of the rows carry a size: once, few, many, or a class if the clone is expanded.

NA	TRBD1	TRBV4-3	TRBJ1-1	CASSYRDRQNTEAFF	TGCGCCAGCAGCTACCGGGACAGACAGAACACTGAAGCTTTCTTT
NA	NA	TRBV7-6	TRBJ2-2	CASSYSGVGTGELFF	TGTGCCAGCAGCTACTCCGGGGTCGGCACCGGGGAGCTGTTTTTT
NA	NA	TRBV30	TRBJ1-4	CAWGEGPEKLFF	TGTGCCTGGGGGGAGGGCCCTGAAAAACTGTTTTTT
NA	TRBD2	TRBV18	TRBJ2-4	CASSLGLAGGDIQYF	TGTGCCAGCTCATTAGGACTAGCGGGAGGGGACATTCAGTACTTC
NA	NA	TRBV6-6	TRBJ1-1	CASSYGGQLDTEAFF	TGTGCCAGCAGTTACGGGGGCCAGTTGGACACTGAAGCTTTCTTT
NA	TRBD1	TRBV18	TRBJ1-1	CASSATGDTNTEAFF	TGTGCCAGCTCAGCAACAGGGGATACGAACACTGAAGCTTTCTTT
few	TRBD2	TRBV29-1	TRBJ2-5	CSLVPGGVAIETQYF	TGCAGCCTAGTACCGGGGGGGGTAGCCATAGAGACCCAGTACTTC
NA	NA	TRBV5-1	TRBJ1-5	CASSLGTEPNQPQHF	TGCGCCAGCAGCTTGGGGACAGAACCTAATCAGCCCCAGCATTTT
NA	TRBD1	TRBV28	TRBJ1-5	CATSGTVPQPQHF	TGTGCCACCTCCGGGACAGTCCCCCAGCCCCAGCATTTT
NA	NA	TRBV19	TRBJ1-1	CASSVTGFAWNTEAFF	TGTGCCAGTAGTGTGACAGGCTTTGCTTGGAACACTGAAGCTTTCTTT
NA	NA	TRBV5-4	TRBJ2-1	CASSAESSEQFF	TGTGCCAGCAGCGCGGAGAGTAGTGAGCAGTTCTTC
NA	TRBD1	TRBV24-1	TRBJ2-3	CATSDPYRGDGADTQYF	TGTGCCACCAGTGATCCTTACAGGGGAGATGGTGCAGATACGCAGTATTTT
NA	NA	TRBV12-3/TRBV12-4	TRBJ1-6	CASSFSENSPLHF	TGTGCCAGCAGTTTTAGCGAGAATTCACCCCTCCACTTT
NA	TRBD2	TRBV4-2	TRBJ2-5	CASSQDRTSGGPAQETQYF	TGTGCCAGCAGCCAAGATCGTACTAGCGGGGGGCCCGCCCAAGAGACCCAGTACTTC
NA	TRBD1	TRBV11-2	TRBJ1-2	CASSLGTGINYGYTF	TGTGCCAGCAGCTTAGGGACAGGGATTAACTATGGCTACACCTTC
few	TRBD1	TRBV11-2	TRBJ1-1	CASTAIRDSEAFF	TGTGCCAGCACCGCCATCCGGGACAGTGAAGCTTTCTTT
NA	NA	TRBV12-3/TRBV12-4	TRBJ1-3	CASSFNSGNTIYF	TGTGCCAGCAGTTTTAACTCTGGAAACACCATATATTTT
NA	TRBD2	TRBV7-8	TRBJ2-2	CASSPRGTSGIGELFF	TGTGCCAGCAGCCCACGGGGTACTAGCGGGATCGGGGAGCTGTTTTTT
NA	TRBD1	TRBV7-9	TRBJ1-3	CASSGTQGAFGNTIYF	TGTGCCAGCAGCGGTACACAGGGGGCTTTTGGAAACACCATATATTTT
few	TRBD1	TRBV6-1	TRBJ1-1	CASSDGGTGLGTEAFF	TGTGCCAGCAGTGATGGCGGGACAGGGTTGGGCACTGAAGCTTTCTTT
NA	NA	TRBV5-6	TRBJ2-1	CASSFGGPRRADEQFF	TGTGCCAGCAGCTTTGGCGGACCTCGCAGGGCGGATGAGCAGTTCTTC
once	NA	TRBV19	TRBJ1-5	CASSRLLGGAGGQPQHF	TGTGCCAGTAGTCGACTCCTAGGGGGAGCTGGGGGTCAGCCCCAGCATTTT
NA	NA	TRBV7-2	TRBJ2-1	CASTPGRTYNEQFF	TGTGCCAGCACCCCGGGGAGAACTTACAATGAGCAGTTCTTC
NA	NA	TRBV27	TRBJ2-1	CASRETETYNEQFF	TGTGCCAGCAGGGAGACAGAGACCTACAATGAGCAGTTCTTC
NA	NA	TRBV28	TRBJ1-4	CASRTGSDNEKLFF	TGTGCCAGCAGAACAGGATCGGATAATGAAAAACTGTTTTTT
NA	TRBD2	TRBV10-2	TRBJ2-1	CASRGGARSYNEQFF	TGCGCCAGCCGGGGGGGGGCGCGCTCCTACAATGAGCAGTTCTTC
NA	NA	TRBV6-1	TRBJ2-3	CASSDGWRADTQYF	TGTGCCAGCAGTGACGGCTGGAGGGCAGATACGCAGTATTTT
NA	NA	TRBV5-1	TRBJ2-1	CASSLETLPNNEQFF	TGCGCCAGCAGCTTGGAAACTCTGCCCAACAATGAGCAGTTCTTC
NA	NA	TRBV28	TRBJ2-7	CASTQGSEQYF	TGTGCCAGCACTCAGGGTAGCGAGCAGTACTTC
NA	NA	TRBV5-1	TRBJ1-2	CASSLESNYGYTF	TGCGCCAGCAGCTTGGAATCGAACTATGGCTACACCTTC
NA	TRBD2	TRBV29-1	TRBJ2-2	CSALGGAGELFF	TGCAGCGCCTTGGGAGGGGCCGGGGAGCTGTTTTTT
NA	NA	TRBV6-2/TRBV6-3	TRBJ2-1	CASSYWRNSYNEQFF	TGTGCCAGCAGTTACTGGCGGAACTCCTACAATGAGCAGTTCTTC
NA	NA	TRBV5-1	TRBJ1-1	CASSFGENTEAFF	TGCGCCAGCAGCTTCGGAGAGAACACTGAAGCTTTCTTT
NA	NA	TRBV2	TRBJ1-6	CASRSRGGVYNSPLHF	TGTGCCAGCAGATCCAGGGGAGGGGTCTATAATTCACCCCTCCACTTT
once	NA	TRBV9	TRBJ1-3	CASSVVGASGNTIYF	TGTGCCAGCAGCGTAGTTGGAGCCTCTGGAAACACCATATATTTT
NA	TRBD1	TRBV18	TRBJ1-1	CASSGQGALAEAFF	TGTGCCAGCTCAGGACAGGGGGCGCTTGCTGAAGCTTTCTTT
NA	NA	TRBV7-2	TRBJ2-7	CASSLAQGYRSYEQYF	TGTGCCAGCAGCTTAGCACAGGGCTATAGGTCCTACGAGCAGTACTTC
NA	NA	TRBV6-5	TRBJ2-5	CASSLGGAGGETQYF	TGTGCCAGCAGTCTGGGGGGGGCCGGGGGGGAGACCCAGTACTTC
NA	TRBD2	TRBV29-1	TRBJ2-5	CSVLAGGEETQYF	TGCAGCGTTTTAGCGGGGGGGGAAGAGACCCAGTACTTC
NA	NA	TRBV7-9	TRBJ1-4	CASSLSRREQGKLFF	TGTGCCAGCAGCTTAAGCCGCAGGGAACAAGGAAAACTGTTTTTT
NA	NA	TRBV6-5	TRBJ2-5	CASSYSSTETQYF	TGTGCCAGCAGTTACTCGAGTACGGAGACCCAGTACTTC
NA	NA	TRBV10-2	TRBJ1-2	CASSEGDRRNYGYTF	TGCGCCAGCAGTGAGGGGGATAGGAGGAACTATGGCTACACCTTC
NA	NA	TRBV5-1	TRBJ1-6	CASSLAQGNSPLHF	TGCGCCAGCAGCTTGGCGCAGGGCAATTCACCCCTCCACTTT
few	NA	TRBV27	TRBJ2-3	CASSLSSTDTQYF	TGTGCCAGCAGTCTGTCTAGCACAGATACGCAGTATTTT
few	TRBD1	TRBV5-1	TRBJ1-1	CASSYRGMNTEAFF	TGCGCCAGCAGCTACAGGGGGATGAACACTGAAGCTTTCTTT
NA	TRBD1	TRBV2	TRBJ1-1	CASRGDSMNTEAFF	TGTGCCAGCAGGGGGGACAGTATGAACACTGAAGCTTTCTTT
NA	NA	TRBV19	TRBJ1-4	CASSTPLGLSEKLFF	TGTGCCAGTAGTACGCCCCTGGGGCTGAGCGAAAAACTGTTTTTT
NA	TRBD1	TRBV6-5	TRBJ2-7	CASSSGQEAHEQYF	TGTGCCAGCAGCTCCGGACAGGAGGCCCACGAGCAGTACTTC
NA	TRBD2	TRBV19	TRBJ2-1	CASSRGSGNIYSYNEQFF	TGTGCCAGTAGTCGTGGTAGCGGGAATATATACTCCTACAATGAGCAGTTCTTC
few	NA	TRBV28	TRBJ1-4	CASSPGLSTNEKLFF	TGTGCCAGCAGTCCAGGACTGTCAACTAATGAAAAACTGTTTTTT
NA	TRBD1	TRBV7-9	TRBJ2-2	CASRQGQGNGELFF	TGTGCCAGCAGACAGGGACAGGGGAACGGGGAGCTGTTTTTT
NA	NA	TRBV28	TRBJ2-7	CASSDPGETRYF	TGTGCCAGCAGTGACCCCGGGGAAACTCGGTACTTC
NA	NA	TRBV6-1	TRBJ2-3	CASSELLVLFPQYF	TGTGCCAGCAGTGAATTGCTAGTCCTTTTTCCGCAGTATTTT
few	TRBD2	TRBV7-2	TRBJ2-7	CASSRSGGTYEQYF	TGTGCCAGCAGCCGTAGCGGGGGGACCTACGAGCAGTACTTC
NA	TRBD1	TRBV28	TRBJ1-1	CASSAPGQSPAFF	TGTGCCAGCAGTGCACCGGGACAGTCGCCGGCTTTCTTT
NA	NA	TRBV28	TRBJ1-5	CASSSQEHSNQPQHF	TGTGCCAGCAGTTCCCAGGAACATAGCAATCAGCCCCAGCATTTT
NA	TRBD1	TRBV5-1	TRBJ1-4	CASSSAPGQKEKLFF	TGCGCCAGCAGCTCCGCACCGGGACAGAAGGAAAAACTGTTTTTT